This TCR beta chain was identified in a study of blood T cell repertoires in COVID-19. The overall study: Samples of COVID-19 (acute and convalescent) were obtained from the United States, Italy and Spain. From T cells, B-cell-depleted T cells, or PBMCs came the material, which was cDNA or gDNA.

Here immunoSEQ multiplex PCR was the method, and the copy in TCRdb shows in-frame clones only, minus some. The sample has 200,000 to 250,000 clones, about 84% seen once; the top ten hold about 13%. The CDR3 runs 15 residues. Unmatched junction bases numbered 7, after V lost 4 bases and J lost 3 bases. Looked up from germline, CDR1 is MGHRA and CDR2 is YSYEKL. This sequence originates from a human donor in a cohort sampled during active COVID-19. Sequencing was done on a sample of peripheral blood. The chain carries TRBV4-1 and TRBJ1-2, with 8 bases that match TRBD1. The CDR3 sequence: CASSLGQGGDYGYTF. CDR3 sequence (DNA): TGCGCCAGCAGCCTAGGACAGGGAGGAGACTATGGCTACACCTTC.